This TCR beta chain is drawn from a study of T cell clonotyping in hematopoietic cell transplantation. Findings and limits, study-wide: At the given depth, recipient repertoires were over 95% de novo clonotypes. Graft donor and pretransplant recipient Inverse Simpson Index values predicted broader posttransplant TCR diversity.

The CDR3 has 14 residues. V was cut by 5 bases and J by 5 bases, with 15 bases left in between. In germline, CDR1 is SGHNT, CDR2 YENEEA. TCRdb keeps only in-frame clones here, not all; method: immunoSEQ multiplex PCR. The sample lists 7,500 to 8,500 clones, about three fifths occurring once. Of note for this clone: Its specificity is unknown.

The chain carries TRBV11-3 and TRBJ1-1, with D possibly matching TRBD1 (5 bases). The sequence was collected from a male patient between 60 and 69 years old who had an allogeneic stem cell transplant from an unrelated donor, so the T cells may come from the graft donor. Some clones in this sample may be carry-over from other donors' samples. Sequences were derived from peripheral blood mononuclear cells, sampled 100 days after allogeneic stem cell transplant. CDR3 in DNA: TGTGCCAGCAGCCCCTTAATTGGGGGGACTGAAGCTTTCTTT. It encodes CASSPLIGGTEAFF.